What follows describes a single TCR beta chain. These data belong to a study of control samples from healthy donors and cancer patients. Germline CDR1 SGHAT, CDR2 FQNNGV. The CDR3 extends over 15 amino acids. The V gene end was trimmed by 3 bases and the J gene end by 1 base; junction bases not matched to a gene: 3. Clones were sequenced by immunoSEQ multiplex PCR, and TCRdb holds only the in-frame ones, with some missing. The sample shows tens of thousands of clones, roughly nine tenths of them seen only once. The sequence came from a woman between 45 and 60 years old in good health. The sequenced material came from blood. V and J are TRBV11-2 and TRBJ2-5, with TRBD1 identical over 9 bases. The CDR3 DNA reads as TGTGCCAGCAGCTTGGGACAGGGACTCCAAGAGACCCAGTACTTC. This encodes CASSLGQGLQETQYF.